This T cell receptor (beta chain) came from a study of T cell changes during pregnancy in multiple sclerosis. The repertoire was sequenced with immunoSEQ multiplex PCR; TCRdb's copy has only in-frame clones and lacks some. Of tens of thousands of clones in the sample, approximately 90% were seen once. Germline V gene sequence: CDR1 MGHDK, CDR2 SYGVNS. The CDR3 extends over 15 amino acids. The trim removed 6 bases at V and 10 bases at J, leaving 16 bases unmatched. The source of this sequence is a female donor with multiple sclerosis, enrolled in a pregnancy study. The chain links TRBV25-1 to TRBJ1-1; TRBD1 aligns across 8 bases. Sample: peripheral blood, taken in the second trimester of pregnancy. This CDR3 is CASSGRTGGQDVAFF. In DNA, the CDR3 is TGTGCCAGCAGCGGGCGCACAGGGGGTCAGGATGTAGCTTTCTTT.